This TCR beta chain was captured in a study of T cells in Graves' hyperthyroidism and ophthalmopathy. It was RNA transcripts that yielded the amplified TCR beta CDR3 regions. TCR CDR3 underwent first-round RT-PCR with the HTBI primer set. TCRdb recomputed calls from the multiplex PCR reads with MiXCR, one row per CDR3 protein. The table has fewer than 900,000 distinct CDR3 sequences, approximately 19% seen once; the top ten hold around 15%. Lactation, pregnancy, other autoimmune disease or uncontrolled infection excluded patients. Predating any ophthalmopathy symptoms, the blood sample was taken at first hyperthyroidism diagnosis. With 5 bases clipped from V and 5 bases from J, the junction kept 8 bases outside the gene matches. This CDR3 contains 14 residues. Per the germline V gene, CDR1 is GTSNPN and CDR2 is SVGIG (reference sequence). Study results and limitations: Blood also contained most expanded thyroid clonotypes above 0.001.

This clonotype occurred a few times. The antigen remains unidentified. The sample taken for sequencing was blood. The chain is built from TRBV30 and TRBJ2-1; 8 bases line up with TRBD1. The sequence was collected from a woman aged 45-59 years with Graves' hyperthyroidism that later progressed to Graves' ophthalmopathy. CDR3 sequence reads: CAWVLRGLDNEQFF. CDR3 in DNA: TGTGCCTGGGTACTCAGGGGGCTGGACAATGAGCAGTTCTTC.